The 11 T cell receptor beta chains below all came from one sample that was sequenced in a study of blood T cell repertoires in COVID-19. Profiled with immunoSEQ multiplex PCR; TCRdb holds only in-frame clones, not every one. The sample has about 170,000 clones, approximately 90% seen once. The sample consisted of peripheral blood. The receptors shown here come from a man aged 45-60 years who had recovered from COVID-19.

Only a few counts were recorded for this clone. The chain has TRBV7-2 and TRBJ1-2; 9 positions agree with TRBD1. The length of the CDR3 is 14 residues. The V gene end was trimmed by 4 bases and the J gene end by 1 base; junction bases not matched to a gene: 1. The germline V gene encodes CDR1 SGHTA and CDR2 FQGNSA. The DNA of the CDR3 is TGTGCCAGCAGCTCGACAGGGGGTAACTATGGCTACACCTTC. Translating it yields CASSSTGGNYGYTF. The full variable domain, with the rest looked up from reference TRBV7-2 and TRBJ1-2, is GAGVSQSPSNKVTEKGKDVELRCDPISGHTALYWYRQSLGQGLEFLIYFQGNSAPDKSGLPSDRFSAERTGGSVSTLTIQRTQQEDSAVYLCASSSTGGNYGYTFGSGTRLTVV.

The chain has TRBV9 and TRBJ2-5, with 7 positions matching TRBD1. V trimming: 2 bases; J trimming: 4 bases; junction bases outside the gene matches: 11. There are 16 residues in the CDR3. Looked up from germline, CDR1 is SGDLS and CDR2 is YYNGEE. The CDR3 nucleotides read TGTGCCAGCAGCGTCAAGACAGGGATCTCAGGAGAGACCCAGTACTTC. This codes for CASSVKTGISGETQYF. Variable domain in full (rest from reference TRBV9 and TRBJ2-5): DSGVTQTPKHLITATGQRVTLRCSPRSGDLSVYWYQQSLDQGLQFLIQYYNGEERAKGNILERFSAQQFPDLHSELNLSSLELGDSALYFCASSVKTGISGETQYFGPGTRLLVL.

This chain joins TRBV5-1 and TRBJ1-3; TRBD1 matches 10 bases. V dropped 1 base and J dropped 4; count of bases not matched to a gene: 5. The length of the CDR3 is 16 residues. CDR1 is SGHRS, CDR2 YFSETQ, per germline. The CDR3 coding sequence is TGCGCCAGCAGCTTGCTAGACAGGGGGCAAGGAAACACCATATATTTT. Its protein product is CASSLLDRGQGNTIYF.

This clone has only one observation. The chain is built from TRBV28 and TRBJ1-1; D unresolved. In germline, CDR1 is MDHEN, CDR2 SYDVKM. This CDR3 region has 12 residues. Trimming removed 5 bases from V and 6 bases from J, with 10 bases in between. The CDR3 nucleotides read TGTGCCAGCAGTCCCTTCGGTGCTGAAGCTTTCTTT. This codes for CASSPFGAEAFF.

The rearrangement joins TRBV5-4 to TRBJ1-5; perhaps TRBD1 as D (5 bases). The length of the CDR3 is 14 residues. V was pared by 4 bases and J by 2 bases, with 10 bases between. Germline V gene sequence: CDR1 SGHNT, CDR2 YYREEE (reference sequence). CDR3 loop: CASSAAGGNQPQHF. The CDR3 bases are TGTGCCAGCAGCGCTGCGGGGGGCAATCAGCCCCAGCATTTT.

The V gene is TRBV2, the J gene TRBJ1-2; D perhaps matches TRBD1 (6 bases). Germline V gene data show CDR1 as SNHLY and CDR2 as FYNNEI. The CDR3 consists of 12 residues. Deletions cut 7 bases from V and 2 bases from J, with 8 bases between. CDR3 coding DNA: TGTGCCAGCAACACAGGGAACTATGGCTACACCTTC. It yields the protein CASNTGNYGYTF.

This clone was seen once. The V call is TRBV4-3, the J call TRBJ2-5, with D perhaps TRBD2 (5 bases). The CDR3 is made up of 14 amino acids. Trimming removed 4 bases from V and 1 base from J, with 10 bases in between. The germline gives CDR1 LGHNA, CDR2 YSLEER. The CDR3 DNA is TGCGCCAGCAGCCTCGGACTGGGCCAAGAGACCCAGTACTTC. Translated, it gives CASSLGLGQETQYF.

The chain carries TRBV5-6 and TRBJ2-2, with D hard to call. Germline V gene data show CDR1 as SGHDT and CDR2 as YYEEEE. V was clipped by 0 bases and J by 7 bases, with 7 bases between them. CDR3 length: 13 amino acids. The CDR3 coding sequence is TGTGCCAGCAGCTTGGCCGTCGGCGGGGAGCTGTTTTTT. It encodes CASSLAVGGELFF.

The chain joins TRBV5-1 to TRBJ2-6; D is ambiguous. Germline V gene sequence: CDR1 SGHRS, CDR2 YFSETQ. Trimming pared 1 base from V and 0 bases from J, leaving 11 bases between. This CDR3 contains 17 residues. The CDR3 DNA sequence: TGCGCCAGCAGCTTGCCAGGCCTCTCCTCTGGGGCCAACGTCCTGACTTTC. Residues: CASSLPGLSSGANVLTF.

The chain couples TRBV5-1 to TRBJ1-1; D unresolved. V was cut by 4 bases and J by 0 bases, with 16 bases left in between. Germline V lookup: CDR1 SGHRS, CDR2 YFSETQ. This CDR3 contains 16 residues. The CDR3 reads CASSGAGRQVNTEAFF. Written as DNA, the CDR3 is TGCGCCAGCAGCGGTGCTGGGAGACAAGTGAACACTGAAGCTTTCTTT.

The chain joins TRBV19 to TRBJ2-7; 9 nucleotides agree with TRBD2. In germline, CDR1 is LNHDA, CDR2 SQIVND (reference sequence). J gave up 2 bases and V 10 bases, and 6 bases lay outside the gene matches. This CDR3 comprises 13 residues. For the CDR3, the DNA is TGTGCCACCAAGCGGGAGGTCCCCTACGAGCAGTACTTC. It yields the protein CATKREVPYEQYF.